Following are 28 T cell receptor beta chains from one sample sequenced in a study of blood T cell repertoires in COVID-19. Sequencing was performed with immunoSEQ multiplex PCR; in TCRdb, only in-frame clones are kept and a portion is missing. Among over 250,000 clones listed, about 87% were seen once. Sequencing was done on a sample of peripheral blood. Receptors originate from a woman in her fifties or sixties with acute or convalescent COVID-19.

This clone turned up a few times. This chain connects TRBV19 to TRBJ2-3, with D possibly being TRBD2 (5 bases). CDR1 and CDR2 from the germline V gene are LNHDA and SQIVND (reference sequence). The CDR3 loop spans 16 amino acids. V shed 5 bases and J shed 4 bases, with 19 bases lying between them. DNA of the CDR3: TGTGCCAGTAGTTCTGGTGGGAGTATTGGAGCAGATACGCAGTATTTT. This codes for CASSSGGSIGADTQYF. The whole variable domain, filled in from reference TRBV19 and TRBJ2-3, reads DGGITQSPKYLFRKEGQNVTLSCEQNLNHDAMYWYRQDPGQGLRLIYYSQIVNDFQKGDIAEGYSVSREKKESFPLTVTSAQKNPTAFYLCASSSGGSIGADTQYFGPGTRLTVL.

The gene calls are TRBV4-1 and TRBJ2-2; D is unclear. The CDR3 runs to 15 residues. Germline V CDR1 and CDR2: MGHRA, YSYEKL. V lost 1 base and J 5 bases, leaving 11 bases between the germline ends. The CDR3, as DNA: TGCGCCAGCAGCCAAGCCCCAACGACAACCGGGGAGCTGTTTTTT. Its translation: CASSQAPTTTGELFF.

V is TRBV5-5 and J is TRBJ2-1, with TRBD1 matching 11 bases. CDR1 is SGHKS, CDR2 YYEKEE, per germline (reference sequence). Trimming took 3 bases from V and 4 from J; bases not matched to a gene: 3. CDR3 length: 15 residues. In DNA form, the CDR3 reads TGTGCCAGCAGCTGGACAGGGGGCAAGTACAATGAGCAGTTCTTC. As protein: CASSWTGGKYNEQFF.

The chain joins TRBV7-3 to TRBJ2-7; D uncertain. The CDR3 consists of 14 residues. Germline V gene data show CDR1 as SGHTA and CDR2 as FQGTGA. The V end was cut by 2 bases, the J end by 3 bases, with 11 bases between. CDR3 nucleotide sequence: TGTGCCAGCAGCTTATATGCCCACGGCTACGAGCAGTACTTC. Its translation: CASSLYAHGYEQYF.

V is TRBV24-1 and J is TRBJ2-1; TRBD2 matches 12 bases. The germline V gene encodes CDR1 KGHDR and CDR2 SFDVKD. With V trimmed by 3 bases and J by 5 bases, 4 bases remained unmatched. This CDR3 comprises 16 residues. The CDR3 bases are TGTGCCACCAGTGATCCTTCTAGCGGGAGGGACAATGAGCAGTTCTTC. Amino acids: CATSDPSSGRDNEQFF.

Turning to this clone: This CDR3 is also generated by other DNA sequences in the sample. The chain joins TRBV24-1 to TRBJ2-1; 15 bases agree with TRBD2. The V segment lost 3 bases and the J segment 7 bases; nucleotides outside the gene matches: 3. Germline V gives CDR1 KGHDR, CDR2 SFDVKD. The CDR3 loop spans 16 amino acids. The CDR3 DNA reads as TGTGCCACCAGTGATCCAGGACTAGCGGGAGGGAATGAGCAGTTCTTC. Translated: CATSDPGLAGGNEQFF.

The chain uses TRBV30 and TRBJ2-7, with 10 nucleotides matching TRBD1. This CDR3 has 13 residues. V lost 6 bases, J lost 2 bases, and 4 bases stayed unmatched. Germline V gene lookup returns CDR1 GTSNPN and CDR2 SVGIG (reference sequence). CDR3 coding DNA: TGTGCCTGCCAGACAGGGGGCCCCTACGAGCAGTACTTC. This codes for CACQTGGPYEQYF.

CDR3 sequence reads: CASSYGKAATGELFF. CDR3 DNA: TGTGCCAGCAGTTACGGGAAAGCGGCGACCGGGGAGCTGTTTTTT. V is TRBV6-5 and J is TRBJ2-2, with D perhaps TRBD2 (5 bases). Germline lookup yields CDR1 MNHEY and CDR2 SVGAGI. Between the trimmed V and J ends, which lost 2 bases and 5 bases, there was a span of 12 bases. CDR3 length: 15 amino acids.

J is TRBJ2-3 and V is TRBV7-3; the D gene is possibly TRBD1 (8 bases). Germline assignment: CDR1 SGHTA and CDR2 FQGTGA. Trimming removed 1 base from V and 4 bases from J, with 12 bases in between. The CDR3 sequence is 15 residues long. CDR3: CASSLNRGGSDTQYF. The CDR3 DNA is TGTGCCAGCAGCTTAAACAGGGGGGGATCAGATACGCAGTATTTT.

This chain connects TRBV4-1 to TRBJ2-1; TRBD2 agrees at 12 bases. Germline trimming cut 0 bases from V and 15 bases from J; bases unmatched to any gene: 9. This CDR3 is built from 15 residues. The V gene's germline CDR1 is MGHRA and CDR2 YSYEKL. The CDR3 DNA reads TGCGCCAGCAGCCAAGATTGGCCTAGCGGGAGGGCCTTGTTCTTC. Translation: CASSQDWPSGRALFF.

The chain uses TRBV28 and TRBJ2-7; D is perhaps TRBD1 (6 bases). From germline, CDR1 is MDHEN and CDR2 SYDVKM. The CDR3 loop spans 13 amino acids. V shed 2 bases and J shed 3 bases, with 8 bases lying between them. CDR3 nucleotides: TGTGCCAGCAGTTTAGCGGACAGCTACGAGCAGTACTTC. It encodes CASSLADSYEQYF.

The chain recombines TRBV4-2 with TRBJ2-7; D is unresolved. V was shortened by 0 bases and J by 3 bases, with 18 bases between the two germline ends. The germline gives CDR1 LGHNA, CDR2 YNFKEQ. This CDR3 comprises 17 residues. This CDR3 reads CASSQDLDGFLHYEQYF. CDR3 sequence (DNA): TGTGCCAGCAGCCAAGATTTAGACGGGTTCTTACACTACGAGCAGTACTTC.

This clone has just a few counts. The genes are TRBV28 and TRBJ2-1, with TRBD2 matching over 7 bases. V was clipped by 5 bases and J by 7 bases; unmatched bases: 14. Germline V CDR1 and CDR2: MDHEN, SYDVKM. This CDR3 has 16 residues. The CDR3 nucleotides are TGTGCCAGCAGTCCCAGGGACTACCAAGGAGGGAATGAGCAGTTCTTC. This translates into CASSPRDYQGGNEQFF. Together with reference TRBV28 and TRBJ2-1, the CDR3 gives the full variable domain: DVKVTQSSRYLVKRTGEKVFLECVQDMDHENMFWYRQDPGLGLRLIYFSYDVKMKEKGDIPEGYSVSREKKERFSLILESASTNQTSMYLCASSPRDYQGGNEQFFGPGTRLTVL.

The CDR3 sequence: CASSERTGDTEAFF. The CDR3 region has the DNA TGTGCCAGCAGCGAGCGGACAGGGGACACTGAAGCTTTCTTT. The J gene is TRBJ1-1, the V gene TRBV9, with 9 bases lining up with TRBD1. After removal of 3 bases from V and 3 bases from J, the junction contained 3 bases not matched to a gene. This CDR3 is built from 14 residues. Germline CDR1 SGDLS, CDR2 YYNGEE.

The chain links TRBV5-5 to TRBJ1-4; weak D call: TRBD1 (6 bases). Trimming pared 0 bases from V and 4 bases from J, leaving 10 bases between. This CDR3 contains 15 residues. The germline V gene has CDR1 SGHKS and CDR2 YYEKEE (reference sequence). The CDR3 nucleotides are TGTGCCAGCAGCTTGGAAGCAGGGGTTAATGAAAAACTGTTTTTT. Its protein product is CASSLEAGVNEKLFF.

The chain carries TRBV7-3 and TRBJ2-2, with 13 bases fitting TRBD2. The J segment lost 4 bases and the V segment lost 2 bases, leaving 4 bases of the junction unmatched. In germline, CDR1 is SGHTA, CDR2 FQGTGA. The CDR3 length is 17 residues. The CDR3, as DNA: TGTGCCAGCAGCTTATTTACTAGCGGGAGGGGCACCGGGGAGCTGTTTTTT. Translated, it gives CASSLFTSGRGTGELFF.

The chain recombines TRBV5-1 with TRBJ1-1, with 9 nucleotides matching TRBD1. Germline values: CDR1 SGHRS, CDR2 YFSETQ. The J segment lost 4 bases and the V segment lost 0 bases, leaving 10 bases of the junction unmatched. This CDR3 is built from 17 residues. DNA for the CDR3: TGCGCCAGCAGCTTGGGGGACAGGGAATTAGAGCCCACTGAAGCTTTCTTT. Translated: CASSLGDRELEPTEAFF.

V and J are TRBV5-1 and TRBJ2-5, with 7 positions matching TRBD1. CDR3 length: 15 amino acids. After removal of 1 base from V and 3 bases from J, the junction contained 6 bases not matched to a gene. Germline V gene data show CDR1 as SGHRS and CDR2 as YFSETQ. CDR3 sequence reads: CASSLPDRVEETQYF. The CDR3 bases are TGCGCCAGCAGCTTGCCCGACAGGGTCGAAGAGACCCAGTACTTC. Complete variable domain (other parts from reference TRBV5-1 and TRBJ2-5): KAGVTQTPRYLIKTRGQQVTLSCSPISGHRSVSWYQQTPGQGLQFLFEYFSETQRNKGNFPGRFSGRQFSNSRSEMNVSTLELGDSALYLCASSLPDRVEETQYFGPGTRLLVL.

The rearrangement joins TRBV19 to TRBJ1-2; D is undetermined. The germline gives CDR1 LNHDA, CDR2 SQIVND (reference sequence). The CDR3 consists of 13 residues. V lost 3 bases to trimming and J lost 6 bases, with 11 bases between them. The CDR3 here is CASSISGYHGYTF. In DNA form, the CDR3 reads TGTGCCAGTAGTATCTCGGGGTACCATGGCTACACCTTC.

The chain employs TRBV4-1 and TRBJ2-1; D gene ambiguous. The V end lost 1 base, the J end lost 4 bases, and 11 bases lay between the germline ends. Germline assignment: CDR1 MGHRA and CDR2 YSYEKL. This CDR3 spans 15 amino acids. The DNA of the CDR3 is TGCGCCAGCAGCCAAGGTGGGCTATCGTACAATGAGCAGTTCTTC. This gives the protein CASSQGGLSYNEQFF.

The CDR3 bases are TGTGCCAGCGGGGGACAGGGGGCAGGTCAGCCCCAGCATTTT. This translates into CASGGQGAGQPQHF. The gene calls are TRBV7-9 and TRBJ1-5; 12 bases agree with TRBD1. CDR3 length equals 14 residues. The junction had 5 bases not matched to a gene; V was cut back by 8 bases and J by 6 bases. CDR1 and CDR2 (germline): SEHNR, FQNEAQ (reference sequence).

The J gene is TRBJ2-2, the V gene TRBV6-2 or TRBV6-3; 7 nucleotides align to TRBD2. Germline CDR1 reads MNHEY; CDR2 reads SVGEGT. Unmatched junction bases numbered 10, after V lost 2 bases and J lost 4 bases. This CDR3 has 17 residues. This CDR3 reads CASSYALGRRATGELFF. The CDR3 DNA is TGTGCCAGCAGTTACGCCCTCGGGAGGAGAGCCACCGGGGAGCTGTTTTTT.

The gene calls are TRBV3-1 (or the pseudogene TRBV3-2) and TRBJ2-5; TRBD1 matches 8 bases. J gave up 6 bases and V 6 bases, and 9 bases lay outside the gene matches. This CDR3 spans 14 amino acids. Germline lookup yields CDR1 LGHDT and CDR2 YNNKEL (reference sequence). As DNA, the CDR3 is TGTGCCAGCAGGCACATATACAGGGGGAAGACCCAGTACTTC. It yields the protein CASRHIYRGKTQYF.

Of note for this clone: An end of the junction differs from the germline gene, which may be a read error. The CDR3 region is CASSTPGLAGGPYNEQFF. The CDR3, as DNA: TGTGCCAGCAGTACCCCGGGACTAGCGGGAGGGCCCTATAATGAGCAGTTCTTC. The chain combines TRBV27 with TRBJ2-1, with 16 positions matching TRBD2. Germline V gene data show CDR1 as MNHEY and CDR2 as SMNVEV (reference sequence). The CDR3 has 18 residues.

CDR3 bases: TGTGCCAGCAGCTTAAGTTTACTAGCCGATGAGCAGTTCTTC. It yields the protein CASSLSLLADEQFF. The V call is TRBV7-3, the J call TRBJ2-1; TRBD2 is a possible D gene (6 bases). The length of the CDR3 is 14 residues. Germline V gives CDR1 SGHTA, CDR2 FQGTGA. V was shortened by 1 base and J by 8 bases, with 12 bases between the two germline ends.

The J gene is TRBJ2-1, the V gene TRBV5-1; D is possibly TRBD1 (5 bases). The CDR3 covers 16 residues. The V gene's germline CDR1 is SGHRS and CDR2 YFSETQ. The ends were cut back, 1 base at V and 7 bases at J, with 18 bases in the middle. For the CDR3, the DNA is TGCGCCAGCAGCTTGATGACCAGGGAAGTCCAAAATGAGCAGTTCTTC. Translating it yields CASSLMTREVQNEQFF.

CDR3 in amino acids: CASIPRFANTGELFF. DNA of the CDR3: TGTGCCAGCATCCCCAGATTCGCGAACACCGGGGAGCTGTTTTTT. This chain uses TRBV6-5 with TRBJ2-2; D unresolved. V was trimmed by 7 bases and J by 0 bases, leaving 12 bases between them. Per the germline V gene, CDR1 is MNHEY and CDR2 is SVGAGI. This CDR3 has 15 residues.

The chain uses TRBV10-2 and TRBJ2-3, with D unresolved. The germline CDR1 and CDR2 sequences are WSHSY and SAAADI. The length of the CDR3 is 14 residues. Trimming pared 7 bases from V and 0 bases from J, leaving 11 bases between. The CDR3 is CASNPRTSTDTQYF. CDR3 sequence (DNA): TGCGCCAGCAATCCGCGTACTAGCACAGATACGCAGTATTTT.